The present T cell receptor (beta chain) was sequenced within a study of blood T cells in healthy people across ages. Germline loops: CDR1 MGHRA, CDR2 YSYEKL. J was trimmed by 7 bases and V by 0 bases; bases with no gene match: 7. The CDR3 runs to 15 residues. Caucasian, healthy and from Russia, the donors were aged between 6 and 90. A minimum of 6 micrograms of total RNA was extracted per sample. A J-beta primer mix and a sample-barcoded 5' primer were used in a second PCR of roughly 7 to 12 cycles. TCRdb passed the 5' RACE reads through MiXCR, listing each CDR3 protein once. The table records 1.2 million to 1.5 million distinct CDR3 sequences, approximately 60% of them present only once.

The TCR originated in a young man in good health. The J gene is TRBJ2-7, the V gene TRBV4-1, with TRBD2 matching over 9 bases. Sequenced sample: blood. Here the CDR3 DNA reads TGCGCCAGCAGCCAAGAAGTAGCGGGAGCGAATGAGCAGTACTTC. Protein product: CASSQEVAGANEQYF.